This T cell receptor beta chain was retrieved from a study of response to subunit inactivated influenza vaccine. This clonotype has ten or more counts. What it recognizes is unknown. Study observations and caveats: After each seasonal influenza vaccination, few new T cells are recruited, the authors suggested.

TCRdb re-called the RT-PCR reads with MiXCR, one entry per CDR3 protein. The profile shows 400,000 to 650,000 distinct CDR3 sequences, approximately 7.7% of them singletons. The sequence was collected from a man between 50 and 69 years old who received an inactivated influenza vaccine. The source material was PBMCs from blood, sampled around 25 months after vaccination.

For the CDR3, the DNA is TGTGCCAGCAGCAGTAGCGGAAAAGAGACCCAGTACTTC. Translated, it gives CASSSSGKETQYF. The gene calls are TRBV7-2 and TRBJ2-5; TRBD2 is a possible D gene (6 bases). The V end lost 5 bases, the J end lost 3 bases, and 10 bases lay between the germline ends. The CDR3 sequence is 13 residues long. Germline V gene data show CDR1 as SGHTA and CDR2 as FQGNSA.